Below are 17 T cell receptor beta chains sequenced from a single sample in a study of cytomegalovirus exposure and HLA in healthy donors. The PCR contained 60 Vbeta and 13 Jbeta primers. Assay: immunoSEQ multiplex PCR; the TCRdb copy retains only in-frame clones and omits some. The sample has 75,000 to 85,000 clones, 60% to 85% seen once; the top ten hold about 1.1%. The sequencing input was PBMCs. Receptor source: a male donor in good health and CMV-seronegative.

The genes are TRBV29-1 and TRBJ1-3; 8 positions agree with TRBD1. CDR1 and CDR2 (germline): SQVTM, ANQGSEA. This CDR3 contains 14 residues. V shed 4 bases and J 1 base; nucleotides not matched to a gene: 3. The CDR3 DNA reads TGCAGCGTTGGACAGGGGACTTCTGGAAACACCATATATTTT. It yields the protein CSVGQGTSGNTIYF.

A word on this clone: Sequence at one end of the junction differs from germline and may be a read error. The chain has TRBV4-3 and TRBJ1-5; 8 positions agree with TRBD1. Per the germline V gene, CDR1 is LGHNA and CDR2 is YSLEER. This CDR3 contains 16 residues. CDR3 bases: TGCGCCAGCAGCCAAGAGGTATCAGGGGGCGTTCAGCCCCAGAATTTT. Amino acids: CASSQEVSGGVQPQNF.

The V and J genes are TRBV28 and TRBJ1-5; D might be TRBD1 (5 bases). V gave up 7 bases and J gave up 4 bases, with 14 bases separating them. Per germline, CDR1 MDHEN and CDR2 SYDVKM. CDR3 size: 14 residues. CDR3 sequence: CASTLGGNNQPQHF. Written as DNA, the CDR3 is TGTGCCAGCACCCTGGGGGGGAATAATCAGCCCCAGCATTTT.

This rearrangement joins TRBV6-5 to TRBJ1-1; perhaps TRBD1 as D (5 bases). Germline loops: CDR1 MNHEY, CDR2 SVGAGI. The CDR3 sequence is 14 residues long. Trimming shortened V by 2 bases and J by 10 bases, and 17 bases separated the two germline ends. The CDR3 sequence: CASSYGGTQRGAFF. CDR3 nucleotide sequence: TGTGCCAGCAGTTACGGCGGGACCCAGAGAGGAGCTTTCTTT.

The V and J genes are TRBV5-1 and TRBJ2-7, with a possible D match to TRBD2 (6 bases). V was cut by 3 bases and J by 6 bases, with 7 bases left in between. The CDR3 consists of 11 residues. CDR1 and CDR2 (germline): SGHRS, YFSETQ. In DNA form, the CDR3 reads TGCGCCAGCAGCTCCGGGAGCGAGCAGTACTTC. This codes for CASSSGSEQYF.

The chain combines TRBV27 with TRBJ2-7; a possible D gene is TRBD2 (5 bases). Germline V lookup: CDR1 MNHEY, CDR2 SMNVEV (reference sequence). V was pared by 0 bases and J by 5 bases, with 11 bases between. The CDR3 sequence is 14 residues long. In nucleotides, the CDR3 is TGTGCCAGCAGTTTATCCTTGAGCGGTGACGAGCAGTACTTC. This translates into CASSLSLSGDEQYF.

CDR3 protein: CASSQDLRTGNYGYTF. In DNA form, the CDR3 reads TGCGCCAGCAGCCAAGATCTTAGGACAGGGAACTATGGCTACACCTTC. The rearrangement uses TRBV4-1 and TRBJ1-2; 8 bases line up with TRBD1. This CDR3 comprises 16 residues. The V gene end was trimmed by 0 bases and the J gene end by 2 bases; junction bases not matched to a gene: 5. Per the germline V gene, CDR1 is MGHRA and CDR2 is YSYEKL.

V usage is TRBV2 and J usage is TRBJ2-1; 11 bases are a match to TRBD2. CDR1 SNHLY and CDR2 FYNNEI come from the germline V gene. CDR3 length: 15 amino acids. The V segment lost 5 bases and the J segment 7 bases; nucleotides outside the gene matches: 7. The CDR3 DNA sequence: TGTGCCAGCAGTAGGGAGGCTAGCGGGGGGAATGAGCAGTTCTTC. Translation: CASSREASGGNEQFF.

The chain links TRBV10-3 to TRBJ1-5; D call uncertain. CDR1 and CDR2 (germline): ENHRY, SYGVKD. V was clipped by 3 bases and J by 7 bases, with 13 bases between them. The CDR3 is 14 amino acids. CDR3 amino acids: CAISEGDDGQPQHF. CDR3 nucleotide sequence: TGTGCCATCAGTGAAGGAGATGATGGGCAGCCCCAGCATTTT.

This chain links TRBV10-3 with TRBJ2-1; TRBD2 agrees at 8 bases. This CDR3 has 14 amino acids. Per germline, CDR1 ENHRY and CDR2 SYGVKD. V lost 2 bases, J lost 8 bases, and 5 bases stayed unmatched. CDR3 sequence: CAISEGGRTHEQFF. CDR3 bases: TGTGCCATCAGTGAGGGCGGGAGGACCCATGAGCAGTTCTTC.

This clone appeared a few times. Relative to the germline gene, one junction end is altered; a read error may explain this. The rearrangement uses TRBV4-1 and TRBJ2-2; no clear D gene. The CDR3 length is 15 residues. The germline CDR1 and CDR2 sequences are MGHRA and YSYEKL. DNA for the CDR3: TGCGCCAGCAGCCAAGAAGTCCAGAACCCCGGGGAGCTGTTTTTT. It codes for CASSQEVQNPGELFF.

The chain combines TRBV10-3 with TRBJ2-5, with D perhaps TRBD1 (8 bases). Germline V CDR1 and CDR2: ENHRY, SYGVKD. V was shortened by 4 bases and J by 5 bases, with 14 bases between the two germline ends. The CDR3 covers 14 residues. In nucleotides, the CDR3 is TGTGCCATCAGTGCGGACAGGGAGGGGGAGACCCAGTACTTC. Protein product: CAISADREGETQYF.

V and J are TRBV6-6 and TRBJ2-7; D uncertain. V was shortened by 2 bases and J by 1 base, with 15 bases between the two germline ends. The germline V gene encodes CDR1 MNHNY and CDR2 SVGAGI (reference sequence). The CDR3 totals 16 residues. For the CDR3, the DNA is TGTGCCAGCAGTTACAATGAGCGAAGCCAATCCTACGAGCAGTACTTC. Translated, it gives CASSYNERSQSYEQYF.

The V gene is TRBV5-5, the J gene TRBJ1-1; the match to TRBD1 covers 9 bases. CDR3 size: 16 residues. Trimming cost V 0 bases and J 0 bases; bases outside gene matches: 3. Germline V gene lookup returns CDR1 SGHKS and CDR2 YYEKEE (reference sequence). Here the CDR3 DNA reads TGTGCCAGCAGCTTGGAACAGGGGGCAATGAACACTGAAGCTTTCTTT. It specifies CASSLEQGAMNTEAFF.

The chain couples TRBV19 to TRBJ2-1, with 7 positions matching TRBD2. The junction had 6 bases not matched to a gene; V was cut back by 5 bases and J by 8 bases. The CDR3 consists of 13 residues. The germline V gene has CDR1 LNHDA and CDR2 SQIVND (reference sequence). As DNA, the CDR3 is TGTGCCAGTAGTCAAAGCCGGGGGGATGAGCAGTTCTTC. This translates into CASSQSRGDEQFF.

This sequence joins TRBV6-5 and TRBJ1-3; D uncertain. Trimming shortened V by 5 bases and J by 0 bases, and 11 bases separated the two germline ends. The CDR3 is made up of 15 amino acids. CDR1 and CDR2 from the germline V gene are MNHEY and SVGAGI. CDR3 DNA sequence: TGTGCCAGCAGTCCACAGACCAGCTCTGGAAACACCATATATTTT. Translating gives CASSPQTSSGNTIYF.

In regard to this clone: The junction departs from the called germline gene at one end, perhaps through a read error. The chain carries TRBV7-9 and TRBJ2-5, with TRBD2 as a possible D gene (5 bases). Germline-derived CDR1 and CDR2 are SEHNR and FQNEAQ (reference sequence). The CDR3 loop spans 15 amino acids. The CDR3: CSSSLLGEYQETQYF. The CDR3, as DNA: TGTTCCAGCAGCCTACTCGGGGAGTACCAAGAGACCCAGTACTTC.